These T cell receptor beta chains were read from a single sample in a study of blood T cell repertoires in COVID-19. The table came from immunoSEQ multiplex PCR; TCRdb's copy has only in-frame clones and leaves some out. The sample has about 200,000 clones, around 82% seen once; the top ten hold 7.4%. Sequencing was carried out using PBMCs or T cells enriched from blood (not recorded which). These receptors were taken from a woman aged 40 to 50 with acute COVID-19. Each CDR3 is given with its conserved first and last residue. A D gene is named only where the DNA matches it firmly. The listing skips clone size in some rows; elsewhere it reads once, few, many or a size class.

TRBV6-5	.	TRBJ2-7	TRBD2	TGTGCCAGCAAGGCTAGCGGGTTCCACGAGCAGTACTTC	CASKASGFHEQYF
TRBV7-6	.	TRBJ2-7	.	TGTGCCAGCAGCCCCGGGACCTCAACAGGGATCGAGCAGTACTTC	CASSPGTSTGIEQYF
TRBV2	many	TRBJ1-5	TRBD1	TGTGCCAGTGGGACCGGGACAGACTATAGCAATCAGCCCCAGCATTTT	CASGTGTDYSNQPQHF
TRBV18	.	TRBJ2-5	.	TGTGCCAGCACCGGCAGGGAAATAGAGACCCAGTACTTC	CASTGREIETQYF
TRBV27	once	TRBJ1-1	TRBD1	TGTGCCAGCAGTTTAACGGGGACAGGGTTTATGAACACTGAAGCTTTCTTT	CASSLTGTGFMNTEAFF
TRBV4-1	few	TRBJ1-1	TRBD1	TGCGCCAGCAGCCAAGATCCACCCGCGACAGGGGTGGCCATGAACACTGAAGCTTTCTTT	CASSQDPPATGVAMNTEAFF
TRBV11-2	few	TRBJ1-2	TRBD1	TGTGCCAGCAGCTTAGAGGGACAGTACTATGGCTACACCTTC	CASSLEGQYYGYTF
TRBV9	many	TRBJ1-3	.	TGTGCCAGCAGCGCGGGTACCTCTGGAAACACCATATATTTT	CASSAGTSGNTIYF
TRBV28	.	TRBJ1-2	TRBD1	TGTGCCAGCACCATAAACCGCGGGACAGGGTGGTATGGCTACACCTTC	CASTINRGTGWYGYTF
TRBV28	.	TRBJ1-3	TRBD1	TGTGCCAGCAGTATCGACGAGACAGGGGCCGGAAACACCATATATTTT	CASSIDETGAGNTIYF
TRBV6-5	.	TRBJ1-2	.	TGTGCCAGCAGCCTCGACAGGAAATATGGCTACACCTTC	CASSLDRKYGYTF
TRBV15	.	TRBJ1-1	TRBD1	TGTGCCACCAGTCCCCGGGACAGGGGAACTGAAGCTTTCTTT	CATSPRDRGTEAFF
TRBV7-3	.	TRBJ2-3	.	TGTGCCAGCAGCTTAAGGGGCAGGGTAAATACGCAGTATTTT	CASSLRGRVNTQYF
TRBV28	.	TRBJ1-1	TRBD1	TGTGCCAGCAGTTTACACCGGACAGGGGGAACAACTGAAGCTTTCTTT	CASSLHRTGGTTEAFF
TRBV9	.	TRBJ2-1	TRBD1	TGTGCCAGCAGCTATGGCCTACAGGGGGGTGAGCAGTTCTTC	CASSYGLQGGEQFF
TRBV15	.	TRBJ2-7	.	TGTGCCACCAGCAGGATTGTTGGGGAGGTAGGCTACGAGCAGTACTTC	CATSRIVGEVGYEQYF
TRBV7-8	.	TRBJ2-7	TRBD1	TGTGCCAGCAGCCCCTGGGACAGGCCGAACGAGCAGTACTTC	CASSPWDRPNEQYF
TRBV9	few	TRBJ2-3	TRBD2	TGTGCCAGCAGCGTGACTAGCGGGGGCGACACAGATACGCAGTATTTT	CASSVTSGGDTDTQYF
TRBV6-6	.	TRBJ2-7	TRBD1	TGTGCCAGCAGCCCGGACAGGGACTACGAGCAGTACTTC	CASSPDRDYEQYF
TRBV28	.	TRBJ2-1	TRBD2	TGTGCCAGCAGTGCACTAGCGGGAGCTTATTACAATGAGCAGTTCTTC	CASSALAGAYYNEQFF
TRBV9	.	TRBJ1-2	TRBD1	TGTGCCAGCAGCGTAGAGCAGGGGGCTCTATGGGGCTACACCTTC	CASSVEQGALWGYTF
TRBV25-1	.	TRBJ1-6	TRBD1	TGTGCCAGCAGTGAAGGGGTCGTGGGACAGGGGGTATCACCCCTCCACTTT	CASSEGVVGQGVSPLHF
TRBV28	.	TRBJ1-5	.	TGTGCCAGCAGTTCTGGACAGAAGCCCCAGCATTTT	CASSSGQKPQHF
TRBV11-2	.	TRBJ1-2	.	TGTGCCAGCAGCTCCGAGGCCTATGGCTACACCTTC	CASSSEAYGYTF
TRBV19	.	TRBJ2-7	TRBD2	TGTGCCAGTAGTTCCACTAGCGGTGGGTACGAGCAGTACTTC	CASSSTSGGYEQYF